A few counts support the clone carrying this TCR delta chain. What it recognizes is unknown. The template was reverse-transcribed extracted RNA. Multiplex PCR used pooled V-gene forward primers and a constant-region reverse primer to amplify CDR3s. TCRdb reanalyzed the multiplex PCR reads using CATT. The sample contains over 20,000 delta-chain clones, about 8% of which appear only once. After alphabeta T cell depletion, CD3+ Vdelta1+ Vdelta2- thymocytes were sorted. Germline V CDR1 and CDR2: TSWWSYY, QGS. V dropped 0 bases and J dropped 5; count of bases not matched to a gene: 19. This CDR3 is built from 21 residues. This sample was included in a study of Vδ1+ human thymocytes. General study findings and limits: Thymic TRG and TRD repertoires appeared highly polyclonal, with Gaussian CDR3 length distributions. Unlike peripheral blood Vdelta1+ controls, thymic delta-chain sequences included approximately 20% Vdelta2 and few Vdelta3.

The clonotype originates from a child younger than two who had congenital heart surgery. Sequencing input: Vdelta1+ gamma-delta thymocytes from the thymus. As for subset: FACS-sorted CD3+ TCRalphabeta- TCRVdelta1+ TCRVdelta2- thymocytes. The rearrangement links TRDV1 to TRDJ1; 12 nucleotides line up with TRDD3. CDR3 nucleotides: TGTGCTCTTGGGGAACTAGTCGAAGCCCCTACTGGGGGATACATTTCGGATAAACTCATCTTT. Translating gives CALGELVEAPTGGYISDKLIF.